The 23 T cell receptor beta chains given below trace back to one sample, sequenced in a study of CD8+ T cells in alopecia areata. The sequencing template was cDNA reverse transcribed from extracted RNA. Produced via immunoSEQ multiplex PCR; TCRdb's table is partial and in-frame only. This sample has around 200,000 clones; around half occur once, and the top ten carry approximately 11%. The treatment is: oral pan-JAK inhibitor, 5-10 mg twice daily. The material sequenced was CD8+ T cells sorted from blood, taken at week 24, from a patient treated with tofacitinib. These receptors came from a human donor with alopecia areata.

This clone appeared a few times. This chain uses TRBV7-3 with TRBJ2-2; possibly TRBD1 for D (6 bases). Germline V lookup: CDR1 SGHTA, CDR2 FQGTGA. The CDR3 contains 16 residues. Trimming left V 4 bases short and J 6 bases short, with 18 bases between. The CDR3 region is CASSSGPGDGAGELFF. The CDR3 region has the DNA TGTGCCAGCAGCTCTGGGCCAGGGGATGGGGCCGGGGAGCTGTTTTTT.

V usage is TRBV13 and J usage is TRBJ1-1, with TRBD1 matching 8 bases. The germline CDR1 and CDR2 sequences are PRHDT and FYEKMQ (reference sequence). This CDR3 spans 15 amino acids. V trimming: 4 bases; J trimming: 1 base; junction bases outside the gene matches: 5. CDR3 DNA: TGTGCCAGCAGCTCAAACGGACAGGGGAACACTGAAGCTTTCTTT. This sequence encodes CASSSNGQGNTEAFF.

This chain joins TRBV30 and TRBJ2-2; TRBD1 or TRBD2 may be the D gene (5 bases each). In germline, CDR1 is GTSNPN, CDR2 SVGIG (reference sequence). The germline V and J ends were trimmed by 2 bases and 8 bases, with 15 bases remaining between them. This CDR3 has 14 residues. CDR3 in DNA: TGTGCCTGGAGTCGGGACCTCAGGTCAGGGGAGCTGTTTTTT. This translates into CAWSRDLRSGELFF.

The CDR3 protein is CASSLDGGPYEQYF. DNA for the CDR3: TGTGCCAGCAGCTTAGACGGGGGCCCCTACGAGCAGTACTTC. J is TRBJ2-7 and V is TRBV11-2; either TRBD1 or TRBD2 may fit D (6 bases each). This CDR3 comprises 14 residues. Germline lookup yields CDR1 SGHAT and CDR2 FQNNGV. The germline V and J ends were trimmed by 0 bases and 2 bases, with 8 bases remaining between them.

This clone has just a few counts. The rearrangement uses TRBV29-1 and TRBJ2-2, with 9 positions matching TRBD1. The CDR3 has 15 amino acids. CDR1 SQVTM and CDR2 ANQGSEA come from the germline V gene. V lost 2 bases to trimming and J lost 6 bases; unmatched junction nucleotides: 7. DNA for the CDR3: TGCAGCGTTGAAATCACAGGGGGCAGGGCCGGGGAGCTGTTTTTT. Translated, it gives CSVEITGGRAGELFF.

The rearrangement uses TRBV4-1 and TRBJ2-2; no clear D. The V end lost 6 bases, the J end lost 1 base, and 0 bases lay between the germline ends. The CDR3 runs to 11 residues. Germline CDR1 and CDR2: MGHRA and YSYEKL. The CDR3 DNA reads TGCGCCAGCAGGAACACCGGGGAGCTGTTTTTT. Residues: CASRNTGELFF.

The V and J genes are TRBV6-5 and TRBJ1-1; no reliable D call. Germline-derived CDR1 and CDR2 are MNHEY and SVGAGI. V lost 7 bases to trimming and J lost 8 bases, with 11 bases between them. The CDR3 spans 11 residues. The CDR3 reads CASNKGPEAFF. Written as DNA, the CDR3 is TGTGCCAGCAACAAGGGCCCGGAAGCTTTCTTT.

The V gene is TRBV27, the J gene TRBJ2-7; perhaps TRBD1 as D (6 bases). This CDR3 spans 14 amino acids. V lost 6 bases and J 0 bases, leaving 12 bases between the germline ends. Germline CDR1 and CDR2: MNHEY and SMNVEV (reference sequence). CDR3 DNA: TGTGCCAGCAGCCCCGGGACAAGCTCCTACGAGCAGTACTTC. Its protein product is CASSPGTSSYEQYF.

This clone was observed a few times. The chain joins TRBV10-1 to TRBJ2-3, with D hard to call. The CDR3 spans 15 residues. Germline assignment: CDR1 WNHNN and CDR2 SYGVQD (reference sequence). The ends were cut back, 2 bases at V and 4 bases at J, with 13 bases in the middle. The CDR3 loop reads CASSEERLWADTQYF. The DNA of the CDR3 is TGCGCCAGCAGTGAGGAGCGACTCTGGGCAGATACGCAGTATTTT.

This clone appeared once. The chain joins TRBV15 to TRBJ1-5, with D perhaps TRBD1 (5 bases). Germline V lookup: CDR1 LNHNV, CDR2 YYDKDF (reference sequence). This CDR3 has 14 amino acids. V shed 0 bases and J shed 5 bases, with 8 bases lying between them. The chain's CDR3 is CATSREGDYQPQHF. CDR3 nucleotide sequence: TGTGCCACCAGCAGAGAAGGGGACTATCAGCCCCAGCATTTT. The complete variable domain, with remaining parts taken from reference TRBV15 and TRBJ1-5, reads DAMVIQNPRYQVTQFGKPVTLSCSQTLNHNVMYWYQQKSSQAPKLLFHYYDKDFNNEADTPDNFQSRRPNTSFCFLDIRSPGLGDTAMYLCATSREGDYQPQHFGDGTRLSIL.

The rearrangement uses TRBV7-3 and TRBJ2-1, with TRBD1 as a possible D gene (5 bases). The germline V gene has CDR1 SGHTA and CDR2 FQGTGA. CDR3 length: 15 residues. Between the trimmed V and J ends, which lost 2 bases and 3 bases, there was a span of 11 bases. In nucleotides, the CDR3 is TGTGCCAGCAGCTTAGCTCCAGGGATCTACAATGAGCAGTTCTTC. The encoded protein is CASSLAPGIYNEQFF.

In its sample, this clone was seen a few times. The rearrangement uses TRBV4-3 and TRBJ2-1; the match to TRBD1 covers 7 bases. Losses at the gene ends were 0 bases for V and 5 bases for J; bases not matched to a gene: 7. Germline V CDR1 and CDR2: LGHNA, YSLEER. This CDR3 is built from 16 residues. The CDR3 loop is CASSQDYRGPHNEQFF. The CDR3 nucleotides read TGCGCCAGCAGCCAAGATTACAGGGGTCCCCACAATGAGCAGTTCTTC.

The chain uses TRBV9 and TRBJ1-6, with 8 positions matching TRBD1. This CDR3 contains 15 residues. The germline V gene has CDR1 SGDLS and CDR2 YYNGEE. The J segment lost 11 bases and the V segment lost 1 base, leaving 8 bases of the junction unmatched. CDR3 region: CASSVSDRGVTPLHF. The CDR3, as DNA: TGTGCCAGCAGCGTATCCGACAGGGGTGTAACACCCCTCCACTTT.

The chain has TRBV9 and TRBJ2-5; D gene unclear. Between the trimmed V and J ends, which lost 5 bases and 1 base, there was a span of 15 bases. CDR1 is SGDLS and CDR2 is YYNGEE in the germline V gene. This CDR3 contains 15 residues. The CDR3 DNA is TGTGCCAGCAGACGGCTAGAATCCCCCCAAGAGACCCAGTACTTC. Its protein is CASRRLESPQETQYF.

V gene TRBV27 combines with J gene TRBJ1-1, with a weak D call TRBD1 (5 bases). This CDR3 spans 13 amino acids. Trimming shortened V by 7 bases and J by 0 bases, and 9 bases separated the two germline ends. Germline values: CDR1 MNHEY, CDR2 SMNVEV (reference sequence). The CDR3 loop reads CASKGLMNTEAFF. The CDR3, as DNA: TGTGCCAGCAAGGGGTTGATGAACACTGAAGCTTTCTTT.

The chain employs TRBV29-1 and TRBJ2-1; TRBD1 matches at 7 bases. The germline gives CDR1 SQVTM, CDR2 ANQGSEA. The CDR3 has 14 residues. With 5 bases clipped from V and 7 bases from J, the junction kept 11 bases outside the gene matches. CDR3 sequence reads: CSVHRGRGRNEQFF. The CDR3 DNA is TGCAGCGTTCACAGGGGACGCGGTAGGAATGAGCAGTTCTTC.

J is TRBJ1-2 and V is TRBV6-6; 7 nucleotides match TRBD1. Germline V lookup: CDR1 MNHNY, CDR2 SVGAGI (reference sequence). There are 13 residues in the CDR3. The V segment lost 7 bases and the J segment 6 bases; nucleotides outside the gene matches: 8. This CDR3 is CASNLGTADGYTF. As DNA, the CDR3 is TGTGCCAGCAACCTCGGGACAGCGGATGGCTACACCTTC.

The V gene is TRBV5-1, the J gene TRBJ2-3, with TRBD2 as a possible D gene (6 bases). V dropped 4 bases and J dropped 0 bases, with 12 bases sitting between them. Germline-derived CDR1 and CDR2 are SGHRS and YFSETQ. This CDR3 has 15 amino acids. The CDR3 coding sequence is TGCGCCAGCAGCACTAGCCCAACTAGCACAGATACGCAGTATTTT. It specifies CASSTSPTSTDTQYF.

This clone was counted between two and nine times. The V gene is TRBV18, the J gene TRBJ1-2; D call uncertain. V was pared by 0 bases and J by 6 bases, with 8 bases between. Germline CDR1 reads KGHSH; CDR2 reads LQKENI. The CDR3 spans 13 residues. Here the CDR3 reads CASSPPGRDGYTF. CDR3 DNA: TGTGCCAGCTCACCACCAGGGAGAGATGGCTACACCTTC. Variable domain in full (rest from reference TRBV18 and TRBJ1-2): NAGVMQNPRHLVRRRGQEARLRCSPMKGHSHVYWYRQLPEEGLKFMVYLQKENIIDESGMPKERFSAEFPKEGPSILRIQQVVRGDSAAYFCASSPPGRDGYTFGSGTRLTVV.

The chain couples TRBV5-1 to TRBJ1-5; possibly TRBD1 for D (5 bases). The CDR3 has 16 amino acids. Germline-derived CDR1 and CDR2 are SGHRS and YFSETQ. Trimming took off 1 base at V and 5 bases at J, with 16 bases between the two ends. CDR3 loop: CASSLSALDSDQPQHF. The CDR3 region has the DNA TGCGCCAGCAGCTTGTCGGCACTCGACAGTGATCAGCCCCAGCATTTT.

The rearrangement joins TRBV11-2 to TRBJ2-2; D remains ambiguous. The CDR3 has 13 amino acids. Trimming pared 5 bases from V and 3 bases from J, leaving 7 bases between. The germline gives CDR1 SGHAT, CDR2 FQNNGV. CDR3 in DNA: TGTGCCAGCAGCCCAGATCACACCGGGGAGCTGTTTTTT. Amino acids: CASSPDHTGELFF.

The V gene is TRBV13, the J gene TRBJ2-7; tentatively, D is TRBD1 (5 bases). This CDR3 has 13 residues. Germline V gene sequence: CDR1 PRHDT, CDR2 FYEKMQ (reference sequence). The V end was cut by 1 base, the J end by 3 bases, with 7 bases between. The CDR3 region is CASSLDQGYEQYF. The CDR3 nucleotides are TGTGCCAGCAGCTTAGACCAGGGCTACGAGCAGTACTTC.

This clone came up once. The rearrangement links TRBV30 to TRBJ1-6; unclear D gene. Germline V gene sequence: CDR1 GTSNPN, CDR2 SVGIG (reference sequence). V was pared by 2 bases and J by 6 bases, with 11 bases between. This CDR3 has 14 amino acids. CDR3 loop: CAWSTGSRNSPLHF. CDR3 nucleotides: TGTGCCTGGAGTACGGGGTCCCGTAATTCACCCCTCCACTTT.